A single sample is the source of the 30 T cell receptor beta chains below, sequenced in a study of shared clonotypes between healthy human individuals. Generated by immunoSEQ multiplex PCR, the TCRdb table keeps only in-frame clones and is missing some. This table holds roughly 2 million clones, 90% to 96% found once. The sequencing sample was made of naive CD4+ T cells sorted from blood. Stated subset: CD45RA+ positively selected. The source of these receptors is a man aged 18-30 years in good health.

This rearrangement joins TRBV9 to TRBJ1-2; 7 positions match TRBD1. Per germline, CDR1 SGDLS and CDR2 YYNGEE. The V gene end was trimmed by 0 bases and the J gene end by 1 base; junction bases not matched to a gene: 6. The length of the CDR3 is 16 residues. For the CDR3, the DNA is TGTGCCAGCAGCGTAGAGACAGGGAAGGGTAACTATGGCTACACCTTC. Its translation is CASSVETGKGNYGYTF.

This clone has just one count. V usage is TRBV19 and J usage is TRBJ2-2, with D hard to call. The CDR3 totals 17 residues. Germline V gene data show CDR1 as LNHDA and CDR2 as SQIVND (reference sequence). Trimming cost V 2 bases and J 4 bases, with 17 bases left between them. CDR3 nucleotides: TGTGCCAGTAGTATAAAAGATAATAGCTTCCCCACCGGGGAGCTGTTTTTT. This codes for CASSIKDNSFPTGELFF.

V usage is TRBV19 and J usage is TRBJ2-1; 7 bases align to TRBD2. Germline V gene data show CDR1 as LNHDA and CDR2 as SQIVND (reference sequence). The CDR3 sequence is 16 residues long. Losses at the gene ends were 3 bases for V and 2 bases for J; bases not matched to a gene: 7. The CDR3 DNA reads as TGTGCCAGTAGTATTGGGGCGGGAGCGCCCTACAATGAGCAGTTCTTC. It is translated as CASSIGAGAPYNEQFF.

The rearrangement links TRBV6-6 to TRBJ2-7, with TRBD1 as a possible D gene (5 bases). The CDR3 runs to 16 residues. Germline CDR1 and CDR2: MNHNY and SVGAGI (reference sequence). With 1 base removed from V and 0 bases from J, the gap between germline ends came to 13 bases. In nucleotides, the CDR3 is TGTGCCAGCAGTTACTGGGGCGGCCATTACTCCTACGAGCAGTACTTC. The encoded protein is CASSYWGGHYSYEQYF.

This CDR3 is CASSFDPQYNEQFF. The CDR3 coding sequence is TGCGCCAGCAGCTTTGATCCCCAGTACAATGAGCAGTTCTTC. The rearrangement uses TRBV5-1 and TRBJ2-1; D is ambiguous. The CDR3 covers 14 residues. Between the trimmed V and J ends, which lost 2 bases and 4 bases, there was a span of 10 bases. The germline V gene has CDR1 SGHRS and CDR2 YFSETQ.

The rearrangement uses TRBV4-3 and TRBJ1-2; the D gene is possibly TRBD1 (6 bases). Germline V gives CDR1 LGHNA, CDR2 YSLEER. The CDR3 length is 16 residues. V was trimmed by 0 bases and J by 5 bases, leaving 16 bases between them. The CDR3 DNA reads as TGCGCCAGCAGCCAAGAGGCAGGGGTGGGGGTTTATGGCTACACCTTC. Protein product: CASSQEAGVGVYGYTF.

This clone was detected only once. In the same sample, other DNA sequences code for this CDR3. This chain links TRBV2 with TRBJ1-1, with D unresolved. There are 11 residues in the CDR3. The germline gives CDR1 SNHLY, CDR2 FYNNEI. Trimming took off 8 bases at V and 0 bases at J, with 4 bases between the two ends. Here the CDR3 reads CASRVNTEAFF. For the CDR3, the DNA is TGTGCCAGCCGGGTGAACACTGAAGCTTTCTTT.

DNA of the CDR3: TGTGCCAGTACCAAAGGACGAGGGGAGACCCAGTACTTC. Residues: CASTKGRGETQYF. The chain links TRBV19 to TRBJ2-5, with D perhaps matching TRBD2 (5 bases). V lost 7 bases and J 5 bases, leaving 14 bases between the germline ends. The length of the CDR3 is 13 residues. CDR1 and CDR2 (germline): LNHDA, SQIVND (reference sequence).

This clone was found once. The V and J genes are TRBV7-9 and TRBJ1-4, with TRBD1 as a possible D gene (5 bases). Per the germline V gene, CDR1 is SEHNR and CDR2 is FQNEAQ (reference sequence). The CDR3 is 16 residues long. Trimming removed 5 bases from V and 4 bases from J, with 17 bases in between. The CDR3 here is CASSRWEKGYNEKLFF. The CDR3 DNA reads TGTGCCAGCAGCCGGTGGGAGAAGGGGTATAATGAAAAACTGTTTTTT.

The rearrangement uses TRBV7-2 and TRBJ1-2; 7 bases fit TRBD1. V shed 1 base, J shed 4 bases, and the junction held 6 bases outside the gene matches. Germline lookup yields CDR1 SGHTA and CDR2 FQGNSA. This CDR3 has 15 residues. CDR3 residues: CASSLVDRDLYGYTF. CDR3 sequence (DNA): TGTGCCAGCAGCTTAGTAGACAGGGACCTCTATGGCTACACCTTC.

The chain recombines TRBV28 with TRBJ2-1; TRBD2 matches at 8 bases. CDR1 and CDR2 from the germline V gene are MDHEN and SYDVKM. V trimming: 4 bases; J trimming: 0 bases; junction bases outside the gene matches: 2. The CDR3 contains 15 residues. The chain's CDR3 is CASSSGGPSYNEQFF. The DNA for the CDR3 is TGTGCCAGCAGTTCGGGGGGGCCCTCCTACAATGAGCAGTTCTTC. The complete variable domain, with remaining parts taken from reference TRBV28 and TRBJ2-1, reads DVKVTQSSRYLVKRTGEKVFLECVQDMDHENMFWYRQDPGLGLRLIYFSYDVKMKEKGDIPEGYSVSREKKERFSLILESASTNQTSMYLCASSSGGPSYNEQFFGPGTRLTVL.

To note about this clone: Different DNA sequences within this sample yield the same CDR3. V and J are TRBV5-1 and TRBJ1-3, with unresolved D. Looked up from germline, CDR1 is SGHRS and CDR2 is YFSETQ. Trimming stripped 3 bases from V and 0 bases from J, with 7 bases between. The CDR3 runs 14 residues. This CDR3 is CASSSDNSGNTIYF. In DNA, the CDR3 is TGCGCCAGCAGCTCCGACAACTCTGGAAACACCATATATTTT.

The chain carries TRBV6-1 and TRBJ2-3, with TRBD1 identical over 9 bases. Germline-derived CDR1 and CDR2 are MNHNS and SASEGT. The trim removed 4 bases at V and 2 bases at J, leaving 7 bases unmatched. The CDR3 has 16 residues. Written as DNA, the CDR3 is TGTGCCAGCAGTGGACGGACAGGGGCTAACACAGATACGCAGTATTTT. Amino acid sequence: CASSGRTGANTDTQYF.

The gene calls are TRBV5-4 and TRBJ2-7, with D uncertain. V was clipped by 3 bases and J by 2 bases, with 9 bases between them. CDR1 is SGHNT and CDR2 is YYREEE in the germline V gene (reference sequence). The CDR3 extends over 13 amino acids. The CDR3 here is CASSYKGTYEQYF. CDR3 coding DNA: TGTGCCAGCAGCTACAAGGGCACCTACGAGCAGTACTTC.

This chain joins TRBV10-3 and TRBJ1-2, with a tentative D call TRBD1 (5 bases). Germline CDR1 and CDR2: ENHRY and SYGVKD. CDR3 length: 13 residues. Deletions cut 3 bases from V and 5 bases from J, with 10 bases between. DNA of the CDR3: TGTGCCATCAGTGACAAACAGGCATATGGCTACACCTTC. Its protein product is CAISDKQAYGYTF.

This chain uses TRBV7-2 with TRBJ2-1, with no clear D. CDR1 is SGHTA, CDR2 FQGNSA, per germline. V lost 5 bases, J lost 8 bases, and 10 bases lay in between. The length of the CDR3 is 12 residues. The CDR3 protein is CASSPTSHEQFF. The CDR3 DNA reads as TGTGCCAGCAGCCCGACAAGCCATGAGCAGTTCTTC.

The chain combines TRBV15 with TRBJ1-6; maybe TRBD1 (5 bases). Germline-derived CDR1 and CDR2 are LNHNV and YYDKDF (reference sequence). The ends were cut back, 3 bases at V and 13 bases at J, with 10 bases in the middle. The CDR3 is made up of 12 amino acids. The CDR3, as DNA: TGTGCCACCAGCAGGCACCAGGGTCCCCTCCACTTT. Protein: CATSRHQGPLHF.

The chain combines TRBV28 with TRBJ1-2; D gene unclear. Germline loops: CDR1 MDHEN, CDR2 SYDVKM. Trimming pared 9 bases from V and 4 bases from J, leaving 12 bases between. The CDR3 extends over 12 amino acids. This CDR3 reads CASQYAGYGYTF. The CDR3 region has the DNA TGTGCCAGTCAATACGCTGGCTATGGCTACACCTTC.

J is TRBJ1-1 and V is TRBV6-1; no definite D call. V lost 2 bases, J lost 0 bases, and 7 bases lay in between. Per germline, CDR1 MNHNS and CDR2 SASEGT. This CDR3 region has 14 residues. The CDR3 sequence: CASSEPNMNTEAFF. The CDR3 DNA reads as TGTGCCAGCAGTGAACCGAATATGAACACTGAAGCTTTCTTT.

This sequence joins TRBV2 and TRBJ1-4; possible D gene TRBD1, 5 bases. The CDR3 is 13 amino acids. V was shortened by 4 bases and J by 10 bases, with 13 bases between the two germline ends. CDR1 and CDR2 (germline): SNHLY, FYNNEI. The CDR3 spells CASSVGSGGKLFF. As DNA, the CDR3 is TGTGCCAGCAGTGTGGGTTCCGGGGGAAAACTGTTTTTT.

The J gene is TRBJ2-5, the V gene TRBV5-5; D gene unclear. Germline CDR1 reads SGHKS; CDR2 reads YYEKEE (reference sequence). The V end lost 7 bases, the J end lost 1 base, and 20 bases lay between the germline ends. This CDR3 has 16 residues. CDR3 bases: TGTGCCAGCCGCCAACCTGTCGGAGCCATCCAAGAGACCCAGTACTTC. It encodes CASRQPVGAIQETQYF.

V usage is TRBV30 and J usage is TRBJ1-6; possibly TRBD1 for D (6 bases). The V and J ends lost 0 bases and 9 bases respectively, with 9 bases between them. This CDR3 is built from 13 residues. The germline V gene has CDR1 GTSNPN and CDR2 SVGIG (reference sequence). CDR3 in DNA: TGTGCCTGGAGTGTAGACAGGCTTTCACCCCTCCACTTT. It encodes CAWSVDRLSPLHF. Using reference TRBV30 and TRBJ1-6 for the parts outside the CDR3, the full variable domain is SQTIHQWPATLVQPVGSPLSLECTVEGTSNPNLYWYRQAAGRGLQLLFYSVGIGQISSEVPQNLSASRPQDRQFILSSKKLLLSDSGFYLCAWSVDRLSPLHFGNGTRLTVT.

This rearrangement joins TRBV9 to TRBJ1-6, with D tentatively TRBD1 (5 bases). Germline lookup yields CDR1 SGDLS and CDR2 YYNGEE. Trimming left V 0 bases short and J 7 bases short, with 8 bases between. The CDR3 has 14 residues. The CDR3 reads CASSVGGKNSPLHF. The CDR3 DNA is TGTGCCAGCAGCGTAGGGGGGAAGAATTCACCCCTCCACTTT.

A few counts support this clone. CDR3 DNA sequence: TGCAGCGTTGAAGAGACTTTAGAAGCTTTCTTT. The encoded protein is CSVEETLEAFF. The rearrangement joins TRBV29-1 to TRBJ1-1; no definite D call. V lost 0 bases to trimming and J lost 8 bases, with 7 bases between them. The V gene's germline CDR1 is SQVTM and CDR2 ANQGSEA. This CDR3 has 11 residues.

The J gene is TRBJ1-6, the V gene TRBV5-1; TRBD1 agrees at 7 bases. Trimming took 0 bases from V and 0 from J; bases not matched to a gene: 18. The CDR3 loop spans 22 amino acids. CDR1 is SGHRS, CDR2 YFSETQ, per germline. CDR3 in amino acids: CASSLVPTGLGFRSSYNSPLHF. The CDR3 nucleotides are TGCGCCAGCAGCTTGGTACCGACAGGGTTAGGATTCCGGAGCTCCTATAATTCACCCCTCCACTTT.

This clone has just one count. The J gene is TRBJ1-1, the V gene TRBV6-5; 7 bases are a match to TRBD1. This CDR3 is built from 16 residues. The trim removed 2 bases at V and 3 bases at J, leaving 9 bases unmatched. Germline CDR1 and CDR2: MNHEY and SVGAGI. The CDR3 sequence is CASSYTAARGDTEAFF. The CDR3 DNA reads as TGTGCCAGCAGTTACACAGCGGCCAGGGGGGACACTGAAGCTTTCTTT.

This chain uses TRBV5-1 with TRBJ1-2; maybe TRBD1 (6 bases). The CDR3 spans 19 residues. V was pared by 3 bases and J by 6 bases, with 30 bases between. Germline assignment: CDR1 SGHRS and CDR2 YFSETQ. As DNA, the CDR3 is TGCGCCAGCAGCTCAATCAGTTCGATCAGCCTAAGGGGGACACATGGCTACACCTTC. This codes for CASSSISSISLRGTHGYTF.

The CDR3, as DNA: TGTGCCAGCAGGAATAGCGGACCTCCCTCTTACGAGCAGTACTTC. Residues: CASRNSGPPSYEQYF. The genes are TRBV5-6 and TRBJ2-7; D is possibly TRBD2 (6 bases). The length of the CDR3 is 15 residues. Germline values: CDR1 SGHDT, CDR2 YYEEEE. The germline V and J ends were trimmed by 5 bases and 4 bases, with 19 bases remaining between them.

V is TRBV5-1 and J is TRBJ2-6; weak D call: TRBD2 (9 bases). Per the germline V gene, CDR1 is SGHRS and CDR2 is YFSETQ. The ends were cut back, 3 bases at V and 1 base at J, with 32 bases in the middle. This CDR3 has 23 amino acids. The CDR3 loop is CASSSPLLTGVGAGGSGANVLTF. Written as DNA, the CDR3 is TGCGCCAGCAGCTCGCCCCTTTTGACAGGGGTTGGAGCGGGAGGATCTGGGGCCAACGTCCTGACTTTC.

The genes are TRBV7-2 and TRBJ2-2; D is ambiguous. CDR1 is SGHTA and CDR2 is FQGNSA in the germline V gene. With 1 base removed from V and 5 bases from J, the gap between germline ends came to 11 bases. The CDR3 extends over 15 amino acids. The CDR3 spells CASSLGWGWTGELFF. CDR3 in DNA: TGTGCCAGCAGCTTAGGCTGGGGATGGACCGGGGAGCTGTTTTTT.